A single sample gave rise to the 27 T cell receptor beta chains below, sequenced in a study of cytomegalovirus exposure and HLA in healthy donors. PCR amplification relied on 60 Vbeta primers (plus 13 Jbeta primers). Produced via immunoSEQ multiplex PCR; TCRdb's table is partial and in-frame only. This specimen shows approximately 77,000 clones; the ten leading clones hold approximately 4.2%. Sequences were obtained from PBMCs. All receptors derive from a young man in good health and CMV-seronegative.

The J gene is TRBJ2-5, the V gene TRBV4-3; TRBD2 aligns across 7 bases. Trimming at V came to 0 bases and at J to 5 bases, leaving 3 bases not matched to a gene. This CDR3 has 14 amino acids. CDR1 and CDR2 (germline): LGHNA, YSLEER. The CDR3 loop is CASSQDWRGETQYF. The CDR3 DNA reads TGCGCCAGCAGCCAAGATTGGCGGGGGGAGACCCAGTACTTC.

The chain is built from TRBV15 and TRBJ2-7; maybe TRBD1 (5 bases). V shed 1 base and J shed 5 bases, with 18 bases lying between them. Germline CDR1 reads LNHNV; CDR2 reads YYDKDF (reference sequence). The CDR3 consists of 16 residues. The CDR3 coding sequence is TGTGCCACCAGCAGAGGCCGGGCAGGGCGTTATAACGAGCAGTACTTC. As protein: CATSRGRAGRYNEQYF.

CDR3 in amino acids: CASSPWTGGGNDTEAFF. The CDR3 DNA follows: TGTGCCAGTAGTCCCTGGACAGGGGGCGGTAATGACACTGAAGCTTTCTTT. This chain uses TRBV19 with TRBJ1-1; 11 nucleotides match TRBD1. The trim removed 5 bases at V and 3 bases at J, leaving 11 bases unmatched. The CDR3 totals 17 residues. CDR1 is LNHDA and CDR2 is SQIVND in the germline V gene (reference sequence).

The chain links TRBV5-1 to TRBJ2-7; TRBD1 aligns across 9 bases. CDR1 and CDR2 from the germline V gene are SGHRS and YFSETQ. The V and J ends lost 0 bases and 4 bases, in that order; junction bases with no gene match: 11. There are 17 residues in the CDR3. The CDR3 DNA reads TGCGCCAGCAGCTTGGGGGGGCCCGGGACAGGGTGGTACGAGCAGTACTTC. It specifies CASSLGGPGTGWYEQYF.

The chain uses TRBV29-1 and TRBJ2-5, with a weak D call TRBD1 (6 bases). CDR3 length: 12 residues. Germline CDR1 SQVTM, CDR2 ANQGSEA. V lost 5 bases to trimming and J lost 5 bases, with 12 bases between them. CDR3 sequence (DNA): TGCAGCGTTTACAGGGTGCGGGAGACCCAGTACTTC. Its translation is CSVYRVRETQYF. Filled out from reference TRBV29-1 and TRBJ2-5, the complete variable domain reads SAVISQKPSRDICQRGTSLTIQCQVDSQVTMMFWYRQQPGQSLTLIATANQGSEATYESGFVIDKFPISRPNLTFSTLTVSNMSPEDSSIYLCSVYRVRETQYFGPGTRLLVL.

This sequence joins TRBV6-5 and TRBJ1-6, with D maybe TRBD1 (6 bases). V was cut by 6 bases and J by 10 bases, with 19 bases left in between. Germline V gives CDR1 MNHEY, CDR2 SVGAGI. The CDR3 contains 15 residues. The CDR3 is CASSPGGALNSPLHF. CDR3 nucleotides: TGTGCCAGCAGCCCCGGGGGGGCACTAAACTCACCCCTCCACTTT.

The chain links TRBV5-1 to TRBJ1-4; D possibly corresponds to TRBD1 (5 bases). Germline CDR1 is SGHRS and CDR2 is YFSETQ. CDR3 length equals 16 residues. The germline V and J ends were trimmed by 0 bases and 7 bases, with 16 bases remaining between them. This CDR3 reads CASSLAVGAQGEKLFF. CDR3 bases: TGCGCCAGCAGCTTGGCCGTAGGGGCCCAAGGTGAAAAACTGTTTTTT.

The chain joins TRBV9 to TRBJ1-3; TRBD1 agrees at 8 bases. V gave up 4 bases and J gave up 6 bases; unmatched junction bases: 9. Germline values: CDR1 SGDLS, CDR2 YYNGEE. The CDR3 is 15 amino acids. CDR3 amino acids: CASSLSDRVENTIYF. CDR3 nucleotide sequence: TGTGCCAGCAGCCTTTCGGACAGGGTAGAAAACACCATATATTTT.

The chain links TRBV19 to TRBJ2-7, with D unresolved. The CDR3 contains 13 residues. Germline V CDR1 and CDR2: LNHDA, SQIVND (reference sequence). V was cut by 3 bases and J by 3 bases, with 9 bases left in between. CDR3 sequence reads: CASSMTSIYEQYF. As DNA, the CDR3 is TGTGCCAGTAGTATGACAAGTATCTACGAGCAGTACTTC. Full variable domain (remainder filled in from reference TRBV19 and TRBJ2-7): DGGITQSPKYLFRKEGQNVTLSCEQNLNHDAMYWYRQDPGQGLRLIYYSQIVNDFQKGDIAEGYSVSREKKESFPLTVTSAQKNPTAFYLCASSMTSIYEQYFGPGTRLTVT.

This chain joins TRBV2 and TRBJ1-5; D not resolved. CDR3 length: 12 amino acids. From germline, CDR1 is SNHLY and CDR2 FYNNEI. Trimming left V 6 bases short and J 4 bases short, with 7 bases between. The CDR3 bases are TGTGCCAGCAGCGAACCAAATCAGCCCCAGCATTTT. Amino acids: CASSEPNQPQHF.

This CDR3 reads CAWKPGLLNTEAFF. The CDR3 DNA sequence: TGTGCCTGGAAACCGGGACTCCTGAACACTGAAGCTTTCTTT. The chain employs TRBV30 and TRBJ1-1; D is possibly TRBD1 (5 bases). The V end lost 4 bases, the J end lost 0 bases, and 12 bases lay between the germline ends. Germline CDR1 reads GTSNPN; CDR2 reads SVGIG (reference sequence). The CDR3 contains 14 residues.

This chain connects TRBV5-4 to TRBJ1-1; no definite D call. Germline V gene lookup returns CDR1 SGHNT and CDR2 YYREEE (reference sequence). The V and J ends lost 2 bases and 4 bases respectively, with 6 bases between them. The CDR3 has 12 amino acids. CDR3 coding DNA: TGTGCCAGCAGCTTCGGAGGCACTGAAGCTTTCTTT. Translated: CASSFGGTEAFF.

The genes are TRBV5-1 and TRBJ2-3; weak D call: TRBD2 (6 bases). V was pared by 4 bases and J by 1 base, with 13 bases between. The germline V gene has CDR1 SGHRS and CDR2 YFSETQ. The CDR3 totals 15 residues. This CDR3 reads CASSNPGGGTDTQYF. CDR3 nucleotide sequence: TGCGCCAGCAGCAATCCGGGCGGGGGCACAGATACGCAGTATTTT.

The chain uses TRBV28 and TRBJ2-7, with D possibly being TRBD1 (5 bases). Trimming removed 7 bases at V and 3 bases at J, with 10 bases between. From germline, CDR1 is MDHEN and CDR2 SYDVKM. The CDR3 runs 12 residues. The CDR3 region has the DNA TGTGCCAGCACTTCTAGGGGCTACGAGCAGTACTTC. It specifies CASTSRGYEQYF.

The chain uses TRBV5-1 and TRBJ2-1; TRBD1 aligns across 7 bases. This CDR3 contains 14 residues. Germline-derived CDR1 and CDR2 are SGHRS and YFSETQ. With 3 bases clipped from V and 15 bases from J, the junction kept 15 bases outside the gene matches. The CDR3: CASSSGSRGQWPFF. DNA of the CDR3: TGCGCCAGCAGCTCCGGTTCCCGGGGACAGTGGCCGTTCTTC.

On this clone: Relative to the germline gene, one junction end is altered; a read error may explain this. The J gene is TRBJ2-2, the V gene TRBV7-2, with 8 bases lining up with TRBD1. CDR3 length equals 16 residues. The germline CDR1 and CDR2 sequences are SGHTA and FQGNSA. For the CDR3, the DNA is TGTGCCAGCAGCTTCCGGACAGGGTCGAAGACCGGGGAGCTGTTTTTT. Protein sequence: CASSFRTGSKTGELFF.

The chain is built from TRBV19 and TRBJ1-2; TRBD1 is a possible D gene (6 bases). The ends were cut back, 7 bases at V and 3 bases at J, with 18 bases in the middle. CDR3 size: 15 residues. CDR1 LNHDA and CDR2 SQIVND come from the germline V gene (reference sequence). The chain's CDR3 is CASTPTSRGDYGYTF. The CDR3 nucleotides read TGTGCCAGTACCCCCACGAGCAGGGGAGACTATGGCTACACCTTC.

The CDR3 here is CASSLRLPLGQFF. The CDR3 DNA is TGTGCCAGCAGCTTACGACTGCCCCTAGGGCAGTTCTTC. The J gene is TRBJ2-1, the V gene TRBV5-6; unclear D gene. Germline V gene data show CDR1 as SGHDT and CDR2 as YYEEEE. The V end was cut by 2 bases, the J end by 12 bases, with 15 bases between. The CDR3 length is 13 residues.

The rearrangement joins TRBV5-1 to TRBJ2-1, with D perhaps matching TRBD2 (5 bases). V lost 4 bases and J 1 base, leaving 9 bases between the germline ends. This CDR3 comprises 14 residues. CDR1 and CDR2 (germline): SGHRS, YFSETQ. This CDR3 reads CASSPRVSYNEQFF. The CDR3 coding sequence is TGCGCCAGCAGCCCGCGGGTGTCCTACAATGAGCAGTTCTTC.

V is TRBV14 and J is TRBJ2-7; TRBD1 matches 9 bases. Germline CDR1 SGHDN, CDR2 FVKESK. The junction had 10 bases not matched to a gene; V was cut back by 4 bases and J by 3 bases. This CDR3 spans 16 amino acids. The CDR3 DNA reads as TGTGCCAGCAGCCCACGACCGGGACAGGGAGACTACGAGCAGTACTTC. Encoded protein: CASSPRPGQGDYEQYF.

The chain joins TRBV4-1 to TRBJ1-1; maybe TRBD1 (6 bases). Germline CDR1 and CDR2: MGHRA and YSYEKL. V lost 4 bases, J lost 0 bases, and 12 bases lay in between. The CDR3 contains 15 residues. CDR3 region: CASSRRTAMNTEAFF. The CDR3 DNA reads TGCGCCAGCAGCCGCCGGACAGCTATGAACACTGAAGCTTTCTTT.

V and J are TRBV29-1 and TRBJ2-5; no definite D call. V lost 3 bases and J 0 bases, leaving 5 bases between the germline ends. The CDR3 has 12 residues. Germline V CDR1 and CDR2: SQVTM, ANQGSEA. CDR3 loop: CSVEGYQETQYF. The CDR3, as DNA: TGCAGCGTTGAGGGCTACCAAGAGACCCAGTACTTC.

This chain uses TRBV6-5 with TRBJ1-3; possibly TRBD1 for D (5 bases). This CDR3 has 15 amino acids. V was pared by 4 bases and J by 0 bases, with 10 bases between. Germline assignment: CDR1 MNHEY and CDR2 SVGAGI. CDR3 loop: CASSLGGGSGNTIYF. The CDR3 region has the DNA TGTGCCAGCAGTTTGGGGGGGGGCTCTGGAAACACCATATATTTT.

The genes are TRBV6-5 and TRBJ1-1; tentative D call: TRBD1 (6 bases). Looked up from germline, CDR1 is MNHEY and CDR2 is SVGAGI. The ends were cut back, 4 bases at V and 5 bases at J, with 14 bases in the middle. The CDR3 is 14 amino acids. The CDR3 bases are TGTGCCAGCAGTTTAGGGGGGGAGGGGACTGAAGCTTTCTTT. The encoded protein is CASSLGGEGTEAFF.

This rearrangement joins TRBV14 to TRBJ2-5; 11 bases are a match to TRBD2. V was pared by 6 bases and J by 4 bases, with 4 bases of the junction left unmatched. CDR1 SGHDN and CDR2 FVKESK come from the germline V gene. The CDR3 is made up of 14 amino acids. The DNA for the CDR3 is TGTGCCAGCAGACTAGCGGGAGCTTCAGAGACCCAGTACTTC. Residues: CASRLAGASETQYF.

V usage is TRBV5-1 and J usage is TRBJ2-7, with 7 bases identical to TRBD1. The germline V gene encodes CDR1 SGHRS and CDR2 YFSETQ. The V and J ends lost 1 base and 0 bases, in that order; junction bases with no gene match: 16. The CDR3 extends over 19 amino acids. Here the CDR3 reads CASSLSFNSDRTFSYEQYF. CDR3 coding DNA: TGCGCCAGCAGCTTGTCCTTCAATTCGGACAGGACATTCTCCTACGAGCAGTACTTC.

The rearrangement joins TRBV5-6 to TRBJ2-1; 11 bases are shared with TRBD2. The CDR3 totals 17 residues. Trimming at V came to 4 bases and at J to 5 bases, leaving 11 bases not matched to a gene. Looked up from germline, CDR1 is SGHDT and CDR2 is YYEEEE. DNA for the CDR3: TGTGCCAGCAGCCTTCCGGGACTAGCGGTTAGAAACAATGAGCAGTTCTTC. As protein: CASSLPGLAVRNNEQFF.